The next 21 T cell receptor beta chains were all read from a single sample in a study of cytomegalovirus exposure and HLA in healthy donors. The PCR used 60 Vbeta and 13 Jbeta primers. Method: immunoSEQ multiplex PCR; TCRdb's copy keeps in-frame clones and lacks some. The sample holds about 120,000 clones, 70% to 80% seen once. Sequencing used PBMCs. The receptors were gathered from a man aged 40-55 years in good health and CMV-seropositive.

V usage is TRBV6-6 and J usage is TRBJ1-1; unclear D gene. Trimming shortened V by 2 bases and J by 2 bases, and 12 bases separated the two germline ends. The CDR3 runs to 15 residues. Germline V gene lookup returns CDR1 MNHNY and CDR2 SVGAGI (reference sequence). The CDR3 here is CASSYLGGYNTEAFF. The CDR3 DNA follows: TGTGCCAGCAGTTACCTGGGAGGCTACAACACTGAAGCTTTCTTT.

The chain employs TRBV27 and TRBJ2-1; D possibly corresponds to TRBD2 (6 bases). The CDR3 has 14 residues. V was shortened by 7 bases and J by 2 bases, with 12 bases between the two germline ends. Germline CDR1 reads MNHEY; CDR2 reads SMNVEV (reference sequence). CDR3 in amino acids: CASIRGTPYNEQFF. For the CDR3, the DNA is TGTGCCAGCATCCGCGGGACCCCCTACAATGAGCAGTTCTTC.

The chain recombines TRBV11-3 with TRBJ1-3; the match to TRBD1 covers 7 bases. Trimming removed 0 bases from V and 4 bases from J; junction bases left unmatched: 3. CDR3 size: 15 residues. From germline, CDR1 is SGHNT and CDR2 YENEEA. The CDR3 reads CASSLDAGQGNTIYF. In DNA form, the CDR3 reads TGTGCCAGCAGCTTAGACGCGGGACAGGGAAACACCATATATTTT.

This chain uses TRBV28 with TRBJ2-4, with TRBD1 matching 7 bases. Germline V gene data show CDR1 as MDHEN and CDR2 as SYDVKM. The CDR3 runs to 14 residues. The V segment lost 3 bases and the J segment 5 bases; nucleotides outside the gene matches: 4. The DNA for the CDR3 is TGTGCCAGCAGTTTCACGACAGGGCAAAACATTCAGTACTTC. Translation: CASSFTTGQNIQYF.

The V and J genes are TRBV27 and TRBJ2-7, with D perhaps matching TRBD1 (6 bases). Per the germline V gene, CDR1 is MNHEY and CDR2 is SMNVEV (reference sequence). The CDR3 is 13 amino acids. V gave up 6 bases and J gave up 0 bases, with 9 bases separating them. The DNA for the CDR3 is TGTGCCAGCAGCCGGACAGCCTCCTACGAGCAGTACTTC. It codes for CASSRTASYEQYF.

The V gene is TRBV28, the J gene TRBJ1-5; D is unresolved. The CDR3 is 12 amino acids. V dropped 3 bases and J dropped 11 bases, with 11 bases sitting between them. Per the germline V gene, CDR1 is MDHEN and CDR2 is SYDVKM. CDR3 nucleotide sequence: TGTGCCAGCAGTTTTTCCCTTTTTACCCAGCATTTT. Its protein is CASSFSLFTQHF.

This chain links TRBV23-1 with TRBJ1-3; D is uncertain. TRBV23-1 belongs to the ORF category, with a function that is uncertain. The CDR3 length is 15 residues. V lost 5 bases and J 0 bases, leaving 11 bases between the germline ends. CDR3 bases: TGCGCCAGCAGTTCCCCCAGTCTCTCTGGAAACACCATATATTTT. Amino acid sequence: CASSSPSLSGNTIYF.

In its sample, this clone was seen a few times. The chain joins TRBV5-6 to TRBJ2-2; 11 nucleotides match TRBD1. This CDR3 contains 16 residues. Germline CDR1 and CDR2: SGHDT and YYEEEE. V shed 5 bases and J 6 bases; nucleotides not matched to a gene: 9. CDR3 amino acids: CASREGQGAWAGELFF. The CDR3 DNA follows: TGTGCCAGCAGGGAAGGACAGGGGGCATGGGCCGGGGAGCTGTTTTTT.

This clone was recorded a few times. The rearrangement joins TRBV2 to TRBJ2-2, with 12 bases aligning to TRBD2. CDR3 size: 18 residues. CDR1 is SNHLY, CDR2 FYNNEI, per germline. V lost 6 bases, J lost 0 bases, and 8 bases stayed unmatched. The CDR3 protein is CASRLTSGGLSNTGELFF. The DNA of the CDR3 is TGTGCCAGCAGGCTAACTAGCGGGGGGCTATCGAACACCGGGGAGCTGTTTTTT.

The J gene is TRBJ2-3, the V gene TRBV28; 11 bases match TRBD2. V trimming: 7 bases; J trimming: 4 bases; junction bases outside the gene matches: 13. The CDR3 has 17 residues. Germline-derived CDR1 and CDR2 are MDHEN and SYDVKM. CDR3 amino acids: CASTLTLAGGGPDTQYF. The CDR3 DNA is TGTGCCAGCACCCTAACTCTAGCGGGAGGTGGGCCAGATACGCAGTATTTT.

This chain uses TRBV27 with TRBJ2-3; 11 nucleotides match TRBD2. V was pared by 2 bases and J by 0 bases, with 10 bases of the junction left unmatched. Looked up from germline, CDR1 is MNHEY and CDR2 is SMNVEV (reference sequence). The CDR3 spans 19 residues. This CDR3 is CASSLRPLAGGLSTDTQYF. As DNA, the CDR3 is TGTGCCAGCAGTTTACGCCCGCTAGCGGGGGGTCTAAGCACAGATACGCAGTATTTT.

This clone was picked up a small number of times. The V gene is TRBV5-5, the J gene TRBJ2-7; 10 bases are shared with TRBD2. The CDR3 totals 15 residues. The ends lost 1 base at V and 1 base at J; junction bases unmatched: 2. Germline lookup yields CDR1 SGHKS and CDR2 YYEKEE (reference sequence). CDR3 protein: CASSLLAGGSYEQYF. In nucleotides, the CDR3 is TGTGCCAGCAGCTTGTTAGCGGGAGGTTCCTACGAGCAGTACTTC.

The V and J genes are TRBV6-6 and TRBJ1-2; the D is unclear. V lost 6 bases and J lost 2, with 10 bases in between. The CDR3 runs 13 residues. Germline assignment: CDR1 MNHNY and CDR2 SVGAGI (reference sequence). This CDR3 is CASSPPGNYGYTF. The CDR3 nucleotides read TGTGCCAGCAGCCCCCCCGGGAACTATGGCTACACCTTC.

This clone was seen more than once but under ten times. The rearrangement joins TRBV11-3 to TRBJ2-1; 8 bases fit TRBD2. Germline V lookup: CDR1 SGHNT, CDR2 YENEEA. With V trimmed by 5 bases and J by 7 bases, 7 bases remained unmatched. This CDR3 has 14 residues. The CDR3 bases are TGTGCCAGCAGCCCCGGGGTAGCGGGGAATGAGCAGTTCTTC. Encoded protein: CASSPGVAGNEQFF.

The chain couples TRBV6-4 to TRBJ2-1; 11 bases are shared with TRBD2. The V and J ends lost 2 bases and 7 bases, in that order; junction bases with no gene match: 7. From germline, CDR1 is MRHNA and CDR2 SNTAGT. There are 16 residues in the CDR3. The CDR3 nucleotides read TGTGCCAGCAGTGACCAAACTAGCGGGAGTAAAAATGAGCAGTTCTTC. This translates into CASSDQTSGSKNEQFF.

In the case of this clone: The CDR3 end shows no conserved phenylalanine or tryptophan, and so a read error is likely. The chain recombines TRBV5-1 with TRBJ2-6; D remains unclear. Germline V CDR1 and CDR2: SGHRS, YFSETQ. V lost 3 bases and J 0 bases, leaving 4 bases between the germline ends. This CDR3 is 14 amino acids long. This CDR3 reads CASSSNSGANVLTL. CDR3 nucleotides: TGCGCCAGCAGCTCTAACTCTGGGGCCAACGTCCTGACTCTC.

Comments on this clone: This CDR3 is also generated by other DNA sequences in the sample. This sequence joins TRBV18 and TRBJ1-5; the match to TRBD1 covers 10 bases. CDR1 KGHSH and CDR2 LQKENI come from the germline V gene. The trim removed 6 bases at V and 4 bases at J, leaving 3 bases unmatched. CDR3 size: 14 residues. CDR3 sequence: CASSPGQGNQPQHF. CDR3 DNA: TGTGCCAGCTCCCCGGGACAGGGGAATCAGCCCCAGCATTTT.

The chain combines TRBV5-4 with TRBJ2-2, with 10 bases that match TRBD2. Germline CDR1 and CDR2: SGHNT and YYREEE (reference sequence). The CDR3 consists of 17 residues. The J segment lost 7 bases and the V segment lost 4 bases, leaving 13 bases of the junction unmatched. CDR3 in amino acids: CASSPGGASGRVGELFF. As DNA, the CDR3 is TGTGCCAGCAGCCCCGGAGGGGCTAGCGGGAGAGTCGGGGAGCTGTTTTTT.

This clone has a handful of counts. The chain links TRBV30 to TRBJ2-1; D unresolved. Germline CDR1 is GTSNPN and CDR2 is SVGIG (reference sequence). This CDR3 is built from 13 residues. V lost 0 bases and J 7 bases, leaving 10 bases between the germline ends. The CDR3 is CAWSVGLWNEQFF. CDR3 DNA sequence: TGTGCCTGGAGTGTGGGCCTATGGAATGAGCAGTTCTTC.

This clone is medium-sized by share. The rearrangement joins TRBV6-5 to TRBJ2-3; D is perhaps TRBD1 (6 bases). The CDR3 consists of 14 residues. Germline V gene lookup returns CDR1 MNHEY and CDR2 SVGAGI. V lost 7 bases, J lost 2 bases, and 13 bases lay in between. Here the CDR3 reads CASKHRATTDTQYF. The CDR3 coding sequence is TGTGCCAGCAAGCACAGGGCTACCACAGATACGCAGTATTTT.

As to this clone: One end of the junction fails to match germline, which may point to a read error. The rearrangement uses TRBV10-1 and TRBJ2-7; possibly TRBD1 for D (6 bases). This CDR3 has 14 residues. From germline, CDR1 is WNHNN and CDR2 SYGVQD (reference sequence). DNA for the CDR3: TGCGCCAGCGGTGACAGGCCAAACTCCTACGAGCAGTACTTC. This codes for CASGDRPNSYEQYF.